A single sample gave rise to the 4 T cell receptor beta chains below, sequenced in a study of blood T cell repertoires in COVID-19. The repertoire was sequenced with immunoSEQ multiplex PCR; TCRdb's copy has only in-frame clones and lacks some. The sample has about 130,000 clones, roughly 71% seen once. Sequencing input: peripheral blood. All receptors come from a man at least 80 years old with acute or convalescent COVID-19.

The genes are TRBV27 and TRBJ2-3; 9 bases align to TRBD1. Germline CDR1 and CDR2: MNHEY and SMNVEV (reference sequence). V shed 6 bases, J shed 0 bases, and the junction held 7 bases outside the gene matches. The CDR3 is made up of 16 amino acids. In DNA form, the CDR3 reads TGTGCCAGCAGGATGACAGGGGGGTGGAGCACAGATACGCAGTATTTT. As protein: CASRMTGGWSTDTQYF.

Concerning this clone itself: Germline is not matched at one junction end, which may reflect a read error. This chain links TRBV18 with TRBJ2-7; D not certain. The CDR3 is made up of 14 amino acids. Germline loops: CDR1 KGHSH, CDR2 LQKENI. Here the CDR3 DNA reads TGTGCCAGCTCACCGACGGTGGGCTCCCACGAGCAGTACTTC. It translates to CASSPTVGSHEQYF.

The CDR3 protein is CASSQTDRNKQPQHF. The CDR3, as DNA: TGCGCCAGCAGCCAAACCGACAGGAACAAACAGCCCCAGCATTTT. The chain uses TRBV4-1 and TRBJ1-5, with D tentatively TRBD1 (6 bases). CDR1 is MGHRA, CDR2 YSYEKL, per germline. Trimming shortened V by 2 bases and J by 7 bases, and 15 bases separated the two germline ends. This CDR3 contains 15 residues.

This chain connects TRBV3-1 (or the pseudogene TRBV3-2) to TRBJ2-5; TRBD2 is a possible D gene (6 bases). Trimming pared 2 bases from V and 7 bases from J, leaving 17 bases between. Per the germline V gene, CDR1 is LGHDT and CDR2 is YNNKEL (reference sequence). The CDR3 contains 15 residues. CDR3 in amino acids: CASSQKTGSGTTQYF. The CDR3 DNA sequence: TGTGCCAGCAGCCAAAAGACCGGGAGTGGGACGACCCAGTACTTC.